Shown below are 4 T cell receptor beta chains from a single sample sequenced in a study of OX40 agonist ivuxolimab in advanced cancers. The method behind the library was the immunoSEQ multiplex PCR assay. TCRdb carries this immuneACCESS record with in-frame sequences only. Its versions omit some clonotypes, under half of them owing to an unresolved V gene in the studies checked, with the rest unexplained. This sample has about 120,000 clones in its table, and more than 70% of those were observed once. The ten largest account for around 0.27% of the sample. The sample here was CD4+ or CD8+ T cells sorted from blood, taken in a trial of the OX40 agonist ivuxolimab. The source is an adult with an advanced solid tumor such as melanoma, head and neck, liver or kidney cancer.

The genes are TRBV27 and TRBJ1-3; no reliable D call. CDR1 is MNHEY, CDR2 SMNVEV, per germline (reference sequence). Trimming took 6 bases from V and 0 from J, leaving 12 bases between them. The CDR3 has 15 residues. The CDR3 nucleotides are TGTGCCAGCAGACCTGCCGGCGGCTCTGGAAACACCATATATTTT. Its protein is CASRPAGGSGNTIYF.

V gene TRBV15 combines with J gene TRBJ2-5; no clear D gene. Trimming stripped 3 bases from V and 3 bases from J, with 8 bases between. The CDR3 is 13 residues long. Per the germline V gene, CDR1 is LNHNV and CDR2 is YYDKDF (reference sequence). The CDR3 region has the DNA TGTGCCACCAGCAGGACGAATAAAGAGACCCAGTACTTC. Translating it yields CATSRTNKETQYF.

V usage is TRBV4-1 and J usage is TRBJ2-1; 8 bases line up with TRBD2. The germline V gene has CDR1 MGHRA and CDR2 YSYEKL. Trimming cost V 0 bases and J 5 bases; bases outside gene matches: 3. The CDR3 totals 15 residues. CDR3 in DNA: TGCGCCAGCAGCCAAGATTGGCGGGGGGACAATGAGCAGTTCTTC. Its protein is CASSQDWRGDNEQFF.

This chain links TRBV30 with TRBJ1-2; unclear D gene. The CDR3 sequence is 12 residues long. Germline V CDR1 and CDR2: GTSNPN, SVGIG (reference sequence). Trimming stripped 3 bases from V and 2 bases from J, with 7 bases between. The CDR3 sequence: CAWSPGNYGYTF. CDR3 sequence (DNA): TGTGCCTGGAGCCCGGGAAACTATGGCTACACCTTC.